The sequence of this T cell receptor beta chain was determined in a study of tumor-infiltrating T cells and Merkel cell polyomavirus (dated by TCRdb to 2016 to 2017). General notes on the study: In Merkel cell carcinoma patients, the study examined CD8+ T cells specific for the Merkel cell polyomavirus KLL epitope. Most whole-tumor samples were roughly 26-micron curls cut from formalin-fixed, paraffin-embedded tissue blocks. In the whole study, one tumor sample was a frozen nodal tumor digest, and another tumor sample was a flash-frozen core biopsy of a metastasis. Varying disease stages were represented at patient presentation, and patients were followed for a median of about 2.8 years (range about 1.1 to 6.0 years). In 14 to 15 samples, TRB sequencing was done on KLL-tetramer-sorted cells from blood or tumor-infiltrating lymphocytes, along with around eleven matched whole-tumor samples. The therapies patients received were varied and non-standardized, including chemotherapy, radiation and immunotherapies. The paper as a whole reports these results and caveats: The study examined just one viral epitope, so T cells targeting other Merkel cell polyomavirus epitopes were not captured. A higher fraction of KLL-specific T cells within tumors (roughly 1.9-18% versus about 0-0.14%) was associated with significantly better MCC-specific survival. KLL-specific TRB repertoires were diverse and mostly private, with just one public clonotype, shared by two patients, among several hundred unique sequences. More unique KLL-specific clonotypes in tumors (5-108 vs 0-3) was associated with a significant MCC-specific survival advantage (P = 0.0051). One limitation of the study is the small sample size (n = 12 patients).

Worth noting for this clone: What antigen it recognizes has not been identified. The record has no base qualities; no much larger clone is one base away.

The CDR3 starts with the cysteine, ends with the phenylalanine, and has 14 residues. Only the CDR3 DNA is retained, 42 bases long and in frame from the first base. At the junction V is shortened by 5 bases and J by 2 bases; bases outside the gene matches: 4. CDR1 and CDR2 were assigned from the germline V gene as SGHNT and YENEEA. Receptor amplification or capture employed the immunoSEQ multiplex PCR assay. Genomic DNA extraction, TRB sequencing and normalization were performed by Adaptive Biotechnologies (Seattle, WA). Per the source publication's procedure: Clonality was calculated as one minus the Shannon entropy of productive TRB sequences, normalized by log2 of unique productive sequences. KLL-specific clonotypes in tumors were identified by matching TCRbeta CDR3 amino acid sequences to those from the tetramer-sorted sample of each patient. In TCRdb, the immuneACCESS table is reduced to in-frame sequences with V and J assigned. These tables do not hold every clone; where another copy was compared, an unresolved V gene accounts for under half, and the others remain unexplained. That table supplies the V and J calls and clone size; D and trimming were determined from the DNA. The table for this sample lists under 950 clones; 88% of them were counted only once. The ten largest clones add up to 9% to 14% of the sample.

By immunohistochemistry, the tumors of all patients showed robust positive staining for Merkel cell polyomavirus Large T antigen. The study included about eleven Merkel cell carcinoma patients who had robust KLL-tetramer+ populations, above 0.04% of CD8+ T cells, in blood and/or cultured TIL. All patients were identified as Caucasian, and a median age of about 69 years (range roughly 50 to 80 years) was recorded. Lymph node tumors were analyzed for patients with unknown primaries who presented with nodal disease, or when insufficient primary tissue was available. This receptor chain uses TRBV11-3 and TRBJ2-3; 7 bases in between match TRBD2. The source is a woman between 65 and 79 years old with Merkel cell carcinoma. Sample: lymph node tissue. The sequenced DNA is TGTGCCAGCAGCCGAACTAGCGTCACAGATACGCAGTATTTT. This yields the protein CASSRTSVTDTQYF.